The next 26 T cell receptor beta chains were all read from a single sample in a study of glioma-infiltrating T cells. TCR alpha and beta CDR3 regions were amplified from RNA using iRepertoire nested multiplex PCR. TCRdb reanalysed the multiplex PCR reads using MiXCR and keeps one entry per CDR3 protein. The table has about 380,000 distinct CDR3 sequences, more than 35% seen once. The sample comprised glioma tissue, nonneoplastic brain tissue, or PBMCs (not recorded which). These receptors were collected from a human donor with low-grade glioma or glioblastoma, undergoing nonglioma brain surgery, or in good health (not recorded which).

V usage is TRBV20-1 and J usage is TRBJ2-3; perhaps D is TRBD1 or TRBD2 (6 bases each). Trimming cost V 5 bases and J 4 bases, with 19 bases left between them. Germline V gene lookup returns CDR1 DFQATT and CDR2 SNEGSKA (reference sequence). This CDR3 has 15 residues. The CDR3 nucleotides read TGCAGTGCTGTTCAGTGGCAGGAGGGGGCAGATACGCAGTATTTT. This sequence encodes CSAVQWQEGADTQYF.

This clonotype was counted at least ten times. The chain uses TRBV6-1 and TRBJ2-2, with 9 bases aligning to TRBD1. This CDR3 comprises 15 residues. V was pared by 8 bases and J by 11 bases, with 15 bases of the junction left unmatched. Looked up from germline, CDR1 is MNHNS and CDR2 is SASEGT. Here the CDR3 reads CASRLGQGLLGELFF. As DNA, the CDR3 is TGTGCCAGCCGATTGGGACAGGGCTTACTTGGTGAGCTGTTTTTT.

The chain joins TRBV4-3 to TRBJ2-3; D tentatively fits TRBD1 or TRBD2 (5 bases each). The CDR3 totals 15 residues. The V end lost 3 bases, the J end lost 2 bases, and 12 bases lay between the germline ends. Per the germline V gene, CDR1 is LGHNA and CDR2 is YSLEER. CDR3 residues: CASSQGRISTDTQYF. As DNA, the CDR3 is TGCGCCAGCAGCCAGGGACGCATCTCCACAGATACGCAGTATTTT.

Remarks on this clonotype: A much larger clone is a single base away; this may be a read error. This sequence joins TRBV7-2 and TRBJ2-7, with 10 positions matching TRBD1. The CDR3 has 15 amino acids. Germline lookup yields CDR1 SGHTA and CDR2 FQGNSA. Written as DNA, the CDR3 is TGTGCCAGCAGCTTAACGGGACAGGGGCCCTACAAGCAGTACTTC. Its protein product is CASSLTGQGPYKQYF.

The chain carries TRBV20-1 and TRBJ2-7, with a tentative D call TRBD2 (6 bases). This CDR3 is built from 14 residues. The V end lost 3 bases, the J end lost 5 bases, and 17 bases lay between the germline ends. Germline loops: CDR1 DFQATT, CDR2 SNEGSKA (reference sequence). The CDR3 sequence: CSASVAEINHEQYF. CDR3 DNA: TGCAGTGCTAGCGTAGCGGAGATTAATCACGAGCAGTACTTC.

The chain combines TRBV7-2 with TRBJ1-4; D is undetermined. In germline, CDR1 is SGHTA, CDR2 FQGNSA. Between the trimmed V and J ends, which lost 1 base and 12 bases, there was a span of 9 bases. The CDR3 runs to 12 residues. The CDR3 sequence is CASSLGTAELFF. DNA for the CDR3: TGTGCCAGCAGCTTAGGGACCGCGGAACTGTTTTTT.

To note about this clonotype: A read error may be the cause here, since a much bigger clone is one base away. The chain carries TRBV28 and TRBJ1-5; no clear D. CDR3 size: 16 residues. The germline V gene encodes CDR1 MDHEN and CDR2 SYDVKM. Trimming removed 4 bases at V and 6 bases at J, with 19 bases between. As DNA, the CDR3 is TGTGCCAGCAGTTCCCGTAAAGAAACGGACCTTCAGCCCCAGCATTTT. As protein: CASSSRKETDLQPQHF. Looking up the rest from reference TRBV28 and TRBJ1-5 gives the full variable domain: DVKVTQSSRYLVKRTGEKVFLECVQDMDHENMFWYRQDPGLGLRLIYFSYDVKMKEKGDIPEGYSVSREKKERFSLILESASTNQTSMYLCASSSRKETDLQPQHFGDGTRLSIL.

The J gene is TRBJ1-5, the V gene TRBV7-2; 7 bases match TRBD1. The CDR3 loop spans 13 amino acids. J was trimmed by 7 bases and V by 8 bases; bases with no gene match: 8. Germline V gene lookup returns CDR1 SGHTA and CDR2 FQGNSA. The CDR3 region has the DNA TGTGCCAGCTGCCGGGACAGCGGGCAGCCCCAGCATTTT. Translating gives CASCRDSGQPQHF.

This clonotype has just a few counts. J is TRBJ2-1 and V is TRBV6-6; D might be TRBD1 (6 bases). The V gene's germline CDR1 is MNHNY and CDR2 SVGAGI (reference sequence). The CDR3 loop spans 16 amino acids. Trimming left V 2 bases short and J 6 bases short, with 17 bases between. This CDR3 reads CASSYPGQTLSNEQFF. The CDR3 DNA reads TGTGCCAGCAGTTACCCTGGACAGACCTTGTCCAATGAGCAGTTCTTC.

The chain links TRBV10-3 to TRBJ2-3; D gene ambiguous. The CDR3 extends over 11 amino acids. The germline CDR1 and CDR2 sequences are ENHRY and SYGVKD. The germline V and J ends were trimmed by 10 bases and 2 bases, with 7 bases remaining between them. CDR3 in DNA: TGTGCCACAACAGCCACAGATACGCAGTATTTT. Protein: CATTATDTQYF.

Comments on this clonotype: A much more abundant neighbour one base away suggests this may be a read error. J is TRBJ2-5 and V is TRBV28; D may be TRBD1 or TRBD2 (5 bases each). CDR3 length: 13 residues. The V gene's germline CDR1 is MDHEN and CDR2 SYDVKM. Written as DNA, the CDR3 is TGTGTCAGCAGTTTTCGGGGCCCTGAGACCCAGTACTTC. Protein: CVSSFRGPETQYF.

This clonotype was seen a few times. This chain uses TRBV6-1 with TRBJ1-5; 7 positions agree with TRBD1. The CDR3 contains 16 residues. The germline gives CDR1 MNHNS, CDR2 SASEGT. V gave up 5 bases and J gave up 0 bases; unmatched junction bases: 7. DNA of the CDR3: TGTGCCAGCAGTCCCCTGGGACAGTATAGCAATCAGCCCCAGCATTTT. Protein product: CASSPLGQYSNQPQHF.

To note about this clonotype: Being one base from a much bigger clone, this may be a read error. This chain uses TRBV27 with TRBJ1-5, with a weak D call TRBD1 (6 bases). Germline V gene sequence: CDR1 MNHEY, CDR2 SMNVEV (reference sequence). The CDR3 spans 14 residues. Written as DNA, the CDR3 is TGTACCAGCAGTTCACAGGGCCTCAATCAGCCCCAGCATTTT. Its protein is CTSSSQGLNQPQHF.

The chain combines TRBV6-2 or TRBV6-3 with TRBJ2-2; no clear D gene. Trimming removed 2 bases at V and 6 bases at J, with 1 base between. The length of the CDR3 is 11 residues. Germline V CDR1 and CDR2: MNHEY, SVGEGT. In DNA, the CDR3 is TGTGCCAGCAGTTACGCCGGGGAGCTGTTTTTT. Translating it yields CASSYAGELFF.

This clonotype was recorded many times. This rearrangement joins TRBV6-2 or TRBV6-3 to TRBJ2-5; possible D gene TRBD2, 6 bases. The CDR3 covers 14 residues. CDR1 is MNHEY and CDR2 is SVGEGT in the germline V gene. Trimming removed 0 bases at V and 5 bases at J, with 10 bases between. This CDR3 reads CASSYSGLWETQYF. The DNA for the CDR3 is TGTGCCAGCAGTTACTCTGGACTATGGGAGACCCAGTACTTC.

This chain joins TRBV4-3 and TRBJ2-4; 7 bases map to TRBD1. There are 16 residues in the CDR3. CDR1 LGHNA and CDR2 YSLEER come from the germline V gene. Losses at the gene ends were 1 base for V and 0 bases for J; bases not matched to a gene: 3. The CDR3 loop reads CASSQGGGLAKNIQYF. The CDR3 bases are TGCGCCAGCAGCCAAGGAGGGGGCTTAGCCAAAAACATTCAGTACTTC.

This chain joins TRBV29-1 and TRBJ2-3; 7 bases align to TRBD2. The J segment lost 2 bases and the V segment lost 3 bases, leaving 5 bases of the junction unmatched. The CDR3 is made up of 14 amino acids. Per the germline V gene, CDR1 is SQVTM and CDR2 is ANQGSEA. In DNA form, the CDR3 reads TGCAGCGTTGACCGCGGGAGATTCACAGATACGCAGTATTTT. This translates into CSVDRGRFTDTQYF.

A word on this clonotype: One junction end does not reproduce the germline sequence, and a read error may be involved. The rearrangement uses TRBV24-1 and TRBJ2-7, with D unclear. This CDR3 is built from 14 residues. Germline V CDR1 and CDR2: KGHDR, SFDVKD. This chain's CDR3 is CAASDLPIPYEQYF. In nucleotides, the CDR3 is TGTGCCGCCAGTGATCTCCCAATCCCCTACGAGCAGTACTTC.

Notes on this clonotype: The junction and the germline gene differ at one end; a read error may be behind it. V gene TRBV12-3 or TRBV12-4 combines with J gene TRBJ1-5; 10 bases fit TRBD1. The CDR3 is 14 amino acids. CDR3 region: CASTRTGGNQHQHF. The CDR3 nucleotides read TGTGCCAGCACGCGGACAGGGGGGAATCAGCACCAGCATTTT.

On this clonotype itself: Sequence at one end of the junction differs from germline and may be a read error. The V gene is TRBV4-2, the J gene TRBJ2-1, with D maybe TRBD2 (6 bases). The germline CDR1 and CDR2 sequences are LGHNA and YNFKEQ. The CDR3 spans 16 residues. As DNA, the CDR3 is TGTGCCAGCAGCCAAGATGGGGGGAGCTCCTACAATGATCAGTTCTTC. It yields the protein CASSQDGGSSYNDQFF.

This clonotype was counted at least ten times. The J gene is TRBJ1-1, the V gene TRBV20-1; TRBD1 aligns across 7 bases. The CDR3 extends over 14 amino acids. CDR1 is DFQATT and CDR2 is SNEGSKA in the germline V gene (reference sequence). J lost 0 bases, V lost 4 bases, and 5 bases had no gene match. The CDR3 region has the DNA TGCAGTGCTAACCGACAGGGATTGAACACTGAAGCTTTCTTT. This codes for CSANRQGLNTEAFF.

The CDR3, as DNA: TGTGCTAGCGGGGGCTCCTACAATGAGCAGTACTTC. Translation gives CASGGSYNEQYF. V is TRBV12-2 and J is TRBJ2-7. TRBV12-2 is reported as a pseudogene. This CDR3 is built from 12 residues.

V and J are TRBV12-3 or TRBV12-4 and TRBJ2-1; perhaps TRBD2 as D (6 bases). Trimming shortened V by 5 bases and J by 0 bases, and 23 bases separated the two germline ends. This CDR3 has 19 amino acids. The CDR3 region has the DNA TGTGCCAGCAGTCCGTCCCCAAACATGGAGGGTCCCTCCTACAATGAGCAGTTCTTC. This codes for CASSPSPNMEGPSYNEQFF.

This clonotype was recorded once. One end of the junction varies from germline; a read error may be responsible. V gene TRBV2 combines with J gene TRBJ2-7; no definite D call. The CDR3 extends over 15 amino acids. Germline CDR1 is SNHLY and CDR2 is FYNNEI. CDR3 DNA: TGTGACAGCAGTGGAAAAGGGAAGAGCTCCTACGAGCAGTACTTC. Protein product: CDSSGKGKSSYEQYF.

The chain uses TRBV7-2 and TRBJ2-3; 12 nucleotides match TRBD2. V shed 6 bases and J 5 bases; nucleotides not matched to a gene: 12. Germline lookup yields CDR1 SGHTA and CDR2 FQGNSA. The CDR3 contains 17 residues. CDR3 region: CASSPTPSGRARDTQYF. CDR3 in DNA: TGTGCCAGCAGTCCCACCCCTAGCGGGAGGGCGAGAGATACGCAGTATTTT.

This clonotype was seen only a few times. The rearrangement links TRBV4-3 to TRBJ2-7, with 9 bases matching TRBD1. Germline CDR1 reads LGHNA; CDR2 reads YSLEER. The CDR3 totals 15 residues. The trim removed 2 bases at V and 4 bases at J, leaving 6 bases unmatched. The CDR3 nucleotides are TGCGCCAGCAGCCAACTATGGACAGGGGTTTACGAGCAGTACTTC. Its protein product is CASSQLWTGVYEQYF.